One sample yielded the 10 T cell receptor beta chains listed below, sequenced in a study of blood T cells in healthy people across ages. Next came a second PCR, run for roughly 7 to 12 cycles, which used a sample-barcoded 5' primer along with a J-beta primer mix. TCRdb re-analysed the 5' RACE reads in MiXCR, keeping a single row per CDR3 protein. Of 380,000 or so distinct CDR3 sequences in the sample, about 49% were seen once. The sequenced sample consisted of blood. The source is a man aged 55 to 70 in good health.

CDR3 sequence (DNA): TGTGCCAGCAGTTACTCACGGGGTTCCTACAATGAGCAGTTCTTC. It encodes CASSYSRGSYNEQFF. The chain couples TRBV6-5 to TRBJ2-1, with D maybe TRBD2 (5 bases). The V and J ends lost 0 bases and 1 base respectively, with 7 bases between them. The V gene's germline CDR1 is MNHEY and CDR2 SVGAGI. The CDR3 is made up of 15 amino acids.

In this sample, this clonotype turned up many times. This chain joins TRBV10-3 and TRBJ2-1; TRBD2 is a possible D gene (7 bases). This CDR3 is built from 16 residues. Germline lookup yields CDR1 ENHRY and CDR2 SYGVKD. The V and J ends lost 4 bases and 7 bases respectively, with 20 bases between them. The CDR3, as DNA: TGTGCCATCAGTGCCCCCCGGGGGGCCACGACGAATGAGCAGTTCTTC. Translation: CAISAPRGATTNEQFF.

The V gene is TRBV3-1, the J gene TRBJ2-1; 10 nucleotides line up with TRBD2. J gave up 9 bases and V 2 bases, and 10 bases lay outside the gene matches. Per germline, CDR1 LGHDT and CDR2 YNNKEL (reference sequence). The CDR3 sequence is 16 residues long. The CDR3 region is CASSQTGTSVEGEQFF. Written as DNA, the CDR3 is TGTGCCAGCAGCCAAACCGGGACTAGCGTTGAGGGTGAGCAGTTCTTC.

This clonotype was observed a handful of times. V and J are TRBV6-5 and TRBJ2-3; D call uncertain. The germline gives CDR1 MNHEY, CDR2 SVGAGI. V dropped 5 bases and J dropped 2 bases, with 17 bases sitting between them. This CDR3 region has 16 residues. The CDR3 loop reads CASSHQEILSTDTQYF. The DNA for the CDR3 is TGTGCCAGCAGTCACCAGGAGATTCTATCCACAGATACGCAGTATTTT.

This clonotype was seen ten or more times. This chain links TRBV7-2 with TRBJ2-5; D ambiguous. CDR1 and CDR2 from the germline V gene are SGHTA and FQGNSA. The CDR3 loop spans 13 amino acids. The V end lost 1 base, the J end lost 0 bases, and 3 bases lay between the germline ends. CDR3 in DNA: TGTGCCAGCAGCTTAGGGTACCAAGAGACCCAGTACTTC. Translation gives CASSLGYQETQYF.

The V gene is TRBV5-1, the J gene TRBJ2-7; D uncertain. V gave up 4 bases and J gave up 3 bases, with 11 bases separating them. The CDR3 totals 13 residues. Germline CDR1 reads SGHRS; CDR2 reads YFSETQ. CDR3 loop: CASSVWADYEQYF. As DNA, the CDR3 is TGCGCCAGCAGCGTGTGGGCAGACTACGAGCAGTACTTC.

V and J are TRBV20-1 and TRBJ1-2; D not certain. This CDR3 has 14 amino acids. Germline values: CDR1 DFQATT, CDR2 SNEGSKA (reference sequence). V lost 3 bases and J lost 3, with 14 bases in between. CDR3 loop: CSASPRVLYYGYTF. The CDR3 DNA sequence: TGCAGTGCTAGCCCCCGGGTTTTGTACTATGGCTACACCTTC.

Only a few counts were recorded for this clonotype. The V and J genes are TRBV5-1 and TRBJ1-4; 7 bases agree with TRBD1. V lost 4 bases and J lost 8; bases outside the gene matches: 11. This CDR3 spans 15 amino acids. Germline CDR1 SGHRS, CDR2 YFSETQ. This chain's CDR3 is CASSGRDSEGEKLFF. The DNA of the CDR3 is TGCGCCAGCAGCGGCCGGGACAGTGAAGGCGAAAAACTGTTTTTT.

The chain joins TRBV29-1 to TRBJ2-3, with TRBD2 matching over 9 bases. The CDR3 consists of 14 residues. Germline assignment: CDR1 SQVTM and CDR2 ANQGSEA. V shed 7 bases, J shed 2 bases, and the junction held 7 bases outside the gene matches. CDR3 sequence (DNA): TGCAGCGAAGGGCTAGCGGGAAACACAGATACGCAGTATTTT. This sequence encodes CSEGLAGNTDTQYF.

The chain employs TRBV7-2 and TRBJ2-7, with 8 nucleotides matching TRBD2. Germline trimming cut 5 bases from V and 0 bases from J; bases unmatched to any gene: 9. The CDR3 is made up of 16 amino acids. In germline, CDR1 is SGHTA, CDR2 FQGNSA. The CDR3 loop is CASSRLTSARSYEQYF. CDR3 nucleotides: TGTGCCAGCAGCCGGCTGACTAGCGCACGCTCCTACGAGCAGTACTTC. Combining the CDR3 with reference TRBV7-2 and TRBJ2-7 gives the whole variable domain GAGVSQSPSNKVTEKGKDVELRCDPISGHTALYWYRQSLGQGLEFLIYFQGNSAPDKSGLPSDRFSAERTGGSVSTLTIQRTQQEDSAVYLCASSRLTSARSYEQYFGPGTRLTVT.